Below are 31 T cell receptor beta chains sequenced from a single sample in a study of OX40 agonist ivuxolimab in advanced cancers. The protocol was immunoSEQ multiplex PCR, while the TCRdb copy is restricted to in-frame clones and leaves out a portion. The data contain about 27,000 clones, about 70% of them singletons. The sequencing here drew on CD4+ or CD8+ T cells sorted from blood, taken in a trial of the OX40 agonist ivuxolimab. The receptors derive from an adult with an advanced solid tumor such as melanoma, head and neck, liver or kidney cancer.

The rearrangement links TRBV5-4 to TRBJ2-3, with TRBD1 as a possible D gene (5 bases). The CDR3 length is 14 residues. CDR1 and CDR2 (germline): SGHNT, YYREEE (reference sequence). The ends were cut back, 4 bases at V and 2 bases at J, with 11 bases in the middle. CDR3 nucleotide sequence: TGTGCCAGCAGCGGGCAGGGAACCACAGATACGCAGTATTTT. Amino acids: CASSGQGTTDTQYF.

The chain links TRBV19 to TRBJ1-5, with D maybe TRBD1 (5 bases). The V end lost 4 bases, the J end lost 4 bases, and 17 bases lay between the germline ends. The CDR3 runs to 16 residues. Germline V CDR1 and CDR2: LNHDA, SQIVND (reference sequence). CDR3 coding DNA: TGTGCCAGTAGTAGTGCTGTGGGGGGTCAAAATCAGCCCCAGCATTTT. It codes for CASSSAVGGQNQPQHF.

Turning to this clone: Other DNA sequences in the same sample also yield this CDR3. V is TRBV9 and J is TRBJ1-2, with 7 bases identical to TRBD1. The CDR3 covers 15 residues. V shed 6 bases, J shed 3 bases, and the junction held 11 bases outside the gene matches. Germline assignment: CDR1 SGDLS and CDR2 YYNGEE. CDR3: CASTFGTAPYYGYTF. CDR3 nucleotides: TGTGCCAGCACCTTTGGGACAGCCCCTTACTATGGCTACACCTTC.

The chain is built from TRBV7-9 and TRBJ1-2; 9 bases fit TRBD1. CDR1 SEHNR and CDR2 FQNEAQ come from the germline V gene (reference sequence). This CDR3 comprises 13 residues. With V trimmed by 5 bases and J by 7 bases, 5 bases remained unmatched. The CDR3 DNA sequence: TGTGCCAGCAGCCGCGGGACAGGGAGTGGCTACACCTTC. Its protein is CASSRGTGSGYTF.

The chain is built from TRBV6-5 and TRBJ1-4; D is unclear. The length of the CDR3 is 14 residues. V was pared by 2 bases and J by 8 bases, with 12 bases between. The germline V gene has CDR1 MNHEY and CDR2 SVGAGI. The CDR3 region has the DNA TGTGCCAGCAGTTACCCCGGAAGGGTGGAAAAACTGTTTTTT. As protein: CASSYPGRVEKLFF.

The V gene is TRBV5-1, the J gene TRBJ2-5; no firm D call. Trimming stripped 6 bases from V and 4 bases from J, with 22 bases between. This CDR3 has 16 amino acids. The germline CDR1 and CDR2 sequences are SGHRS and YFSETQ. The CDR3 DNA sequence: TGCGCCAGCAAGGGTGGAAAGGCAAATTTACCAGAGACCCAGTACTTC. This codes for CASKGGKANLPETQYF.

This clone was counted only a few times. This chain uses TRBV9 with TRBJ1-6, with a weak D call TRBD1 (6 bases). This CDR3 region has 18 residues. Germline V gene sequence: CDR1 SGDLS, CDR2 YYNGEE. The germline V and J ends were trimmed by 3 bases and 1 base, with 17 bases remaining between them. The CDR3 DNA reads TGTGCCAGCAGCGGACGTACCAGGGGAAAGTCCTATAATTCACCCCTCCACTTT. As protein: CASSGRTRGKSYNSPLHF. Full variable domain (missing parts from reference TRBV9 and TRBJ1-6): DSGVTQTPKHLITATGQRVTLRCSPRSGDLSVYWYQQSLDQGLQFLIQYYNGEERAKGNILERFSAQQFPDLHSELNLSSLELGDSALYFCASSGRTRGKSYNSPLHFGNGTRLTVT.

The chain couples TRBV7-2 to TRBJ1-4; D not certain. Germline lookup yields CDR1 SGHTA and CDR2 FQGNSA. The V end was cut by 5 bases, the J end by 4 bases, with 14 bases between. The CDR3 consists of 15 residues. The CDR3: CASSPRTDINEKLFF. The CDR3 DNA reads as TGTGCCAGCAGCCCCCGGACGGATATTAATGAAAAACTGTTTTTT.

The rearrangement uses TRBV11-2 and TRBJ2-7, with 9 bases aligning to TRBD1. Germline loops: CDR1 SGHAT, CDR2 FQNNGV. With V trimmed by 6 bases and J by 5 bases, 20 bases remained unmatched. The CDR3 consists of 18 residues. Here the CDR3 reads CASSRPGQGVNIHHEQYF. In DNA, the CDR3 is TGTGCCAGCAGTCGACCGGGACAGGGCGTTAATATTCACCACGAGCAGTACTTC.

The chain has TRBV7-2 and TRBJ1-5; tentatively, D is TRBD1 (6 bases). This CDR3 comprises 16 residues. The germline V gene encodes CDR1 SGHTA and CDR2 FQGNSA. The V end lost 2 bases, the J end lost 1 base, and 12 bases lay between the germline ends. The CDR3, as DNA: TGTGCCAGCAGCTTATGGGGGGGGGCGAGCAATCAGCCCCAGCATTTT. Its protein product is CASSLWGGASNQPQHF.

This chain uses TRBV18 with TRBJ2-1; 7 bases agree with TRBD1. CDR1 is KGHSH and CDR2 is LQKENI in the germline V gene. The CDR3 has 13 amino acids. The V gene end was trimmed by 5 bases and the J gene end by 5 bases; junction bases not matched to a gene: 3. CDR3 sequence reads: CASSGDSNNEQFF. The CDR3 DNA sequence: TGTGCCAGCTCAGGGGACAGTAACAATGAGCAGTTCTTC.

Only one count was recorded for this clone. This rearrangement joins TRBV18 to TRBJ2-7; no definite D call. Trimming left V 0 bases short and J 3 bases short, with 6 bases between. The CDR3 spans 13 residues. CDR1 KGHSH and CDR2 LQKENI come from the germline V gene. The CDR3 DNA reads as TGTGCCAGCTCACCACCTGGTGGCTACGAGCAGTACTTC. Residues: CASSPPGGYEQYF.

Relative to its sample, this clone is medium-sized. V usage is TRBV5-1 and J usage is TRBJ1-3; D ambiguous. The CDR3 has 15 residues. CDR1 is SGHRS and CDR2 is YFSETQ in the germline V gene. V lost 5 bases, J lost 6 bases, and 18 bases lay in between. The CDR3 is CASRDPIGLSNTIYF. The CDR3 DNA reads as TGCGCCAGCAGGGATCCGATCGGTCTCTCAAACACCATATATTTT.

The chain uses TRBV11-2 and TRBJ2-1; D is uncertain. V lost 1 base, J lost 0 bases, and 13 bases lay in between. In germline, CDR1 is SGHAT, CDR2 FQNNGV. The CDR3 covers 17 residues. The CDR3 region is CASSLVGDVGSYNEQFF. The CDR3 coding sequence is TGTGCCAGCAGCTTAGTGGGCGATGTAGGCTCCTACAATGAGCAGTTCTTC.

This clone showed up just a few times. CDR3 in amino acids: CASSIQRDYEQYF. The CDR3 nucleotides read TGTGCCAGTAGTATTCAGAGGGACTACGAGCAGTACTTC. J is TRBJ2-7 and V is TRBV19, with D possibly TRBD2 on 5 matching bases. The CDR3 has 13 amino acids. CDR1 LNHDA and CDR2 SQIVND come from the germline V gene (reference sequence). V was trimmed by 3 bases and J by 3 bases, leaving 9 bases between them.

V usage is TRBV5-6 and J usage is TRBJ1-1, with D possibly TRBD1 on 5 matching bases. CDR3 length equals 16 residues. The germline V gene has CDR1 SGHDT and CDR2 YYEEEE. The V end lost 2 bases, the J end lost 0 bases, and 14 bases lay between the germline ends. For the CDR3, the DNA is TGTGCCAGCAGCTTAAAGTCAGGGCACTTGAACACTGAAGCTTTCTTT. It is translated as CASSLKSGHLNTEAFF.

The chain employs TRBV4-3 and TRBJ1-3; D ambiguous. The CDR3 is 13 amino acids. V gave up 0 bases and J gave up 5 bases, with 5 bases separating them. Germline values: CDR1 LGHNA, CDR2 YSLEER. CDR3 DNA: TGCGCCAGCAGCCAAGATGCCAGAAACACCATATATTTT. Its translation: CASSQDARNTIYF.

CDR3 DNA: TGTGCCAGCAGCGTAGGCGGAGGTCCCACCTACGAGCAGTACTTC. Protein sequence: CASSVGGGPTYEQYF. The chain carries TRBV9 and TRBJ2-7; perhaps TRBD2 as D (5 bases). This CDR3 spans 15 amino acids. Germline-derived CDR1 and CDR2 are SGDLS and YYNGEE. Trimming removed 0 bases at V and 2 bases at J, with 12 bases between.

The chain carries TRBV7-9 and TRBJ1-1, with D hard to call. This CDR3 is 14 amino acids long. Germline V CDR1 and CDR2: SEHNR, FQNEAQ (reference sequence). V lost 0 bases, J lost 0 bases, and 5 bases lay in between. In DNA, the CDR3 is TGTGCCAGCAGCTTAGCGGGTCTGAACACTGAAGCTTTCTTT. It encodes CASSLAGLNTEAFF.

The J gene is TRBJ1-5, the V gene TRBV15; a possible D gene is TRBD1 (6 bases). The germline V and J ends were trimmed by 0 bases and 7 bases, with 16 bases remaining between them. The CDR3 loop spans 16 amino acids. Germline values: CDR1 LNHNV, CDR2 YYDKDF (reference sequence). The CDR3 sequence is CATSRDRMGGGQPQHF. The CDR3, as DNA: TGTGCCACCAGCAGAGATCGGATGGGGGGCGGGCAGCCCCAGCATTTT.

The chain employs TRBV6-5 and TRBJ2-7; 8 positions agree with TRBD2. The CDR3 length is 14 residues. Germline V CDR1 and CDR2: MNHEY, SVGAGI. Trimming took 7 bases from V and 1 from J; bases not matched to a gene: 6. CDR3 nucleotides: TGTGCCAGCACCTCACGGGGGGGGTCCTACGAGCAGTACTTC. Translated, it gives CASTSRGGSYEQYF.

The genes are TRBV6-5 and TRBJ1-2; 9 bases fit TRBD1. This CDR3 region has 15 residues. CDR1 is MNHEY, CDR2 SVGAGI, per germline. V gave up 7 bases and J gave up 3 bases; unmatched junction bases: 9. Here the CDR3 reads CASNPGQGGDYGYTF. CDR3 sequence (DNA): TGTGCCAGCAACCCGGGACAGGGAGGGGACTATGGCTACACCTTC.

This clone showed up just once. This sequence joins TRBV9 and TRBJ2-5; D may correspond to TRBD1 or TRBD2 (6 bases each). This CDR3 contains 21 residues. V lost 0 bases, J lost 3 bases, and 30 bases lay in between. Germline-derived CDR1 and CDR2 are SGDLS and YYNGEE. The CDR3 coding sequence is TGTGCCAGCAGCGTAGAAGGGGGTACCGGGGCTAGCGAGGCCCATAAAGAGACCCAGTACTTC. Translating gives CASSVEGGTGASEAHKETQYF.

The V gene is TRBV7-8, the J gene TRBJ2-6; D might be TRBD1 or TRBD2, each matching 7 bases. V shed 3 bases and J shed 0 bases, with 18 bases lying between them. The CDR3 is 19 amino acids. CDR1 and CDR2 from the germline V gene are SGHVS and FQNEAQ. In DNA, the CDR3 is TGTGCCAGCAGCTTTATGGGGGGGACAGTCAGCTCTGGGGCCAACGTCCTGACTTTC. Translation: CASSFMGGTVSSGANVLTF.

The chain combines TRBV7-2 with TRBJ2-2; 11 nucleotides line up with TRBD2. This CDR3 is built from 18 residues. J was trimmed by 7 bases and V by 5 bases; bases with no gene match: 15. CDR1 is SGHTA and CDR2 is FQGNSA in the germline V gene. This chain's CDR3 is CASSTPLAGGPSVGELFF. For the CDR3, the DNA is TGTGCCAGCAGCACCCCTTTAGCGGGGGGGCCCTCGGTCGGGGAGCTGTTTTTT.

The chain recombines TRBV5-4 with TRBJ2-4; 7 bases match TRBD1. Trimming took 7 bases from V and 7 from J; bases not matched to a gene: 11. Germline V gene lookup returns CDR1 SGHNT and CDR2 YYREEE (reference sequence). There are 14 residues in the CDR3. The CDR3, as DNA: TGTGCCAGCGAAAATAAGAGGGGGCGGAACATTCAGTACTTC. This sequence encodes CASENKRGRNIQYF.

The V gene is TRBV4-3, the J gene TRBJ2-2, with D tentatively TRBD2 (6 bases). Germline CDR1 and CDR2: LGHNA and YSLEER. The CDR3 runs to 14 residues. Trimming took off 5 bases at V and 3 bases at J, with 10 bases between the two ends. The CDR3, as DNA: TGCGCCAGCAGCTGGAGGGCTGACACCGGGGAGCTGTTTTTT. This codes for CASSWRADTGELFF.

The chain couples TRBV7-3 to TRBJ2-7, with 7 bases identical to TRBD2. This CDR3 has 17 amino acids. CDR1 is SGHTA, CDR2 FQGTGA, per germline. Trimming took 0 bases from V and 7 from J; bases not matched to a gene: 15. CDR3 loop: CASSLTGGSSPREEQYF. The DNA for the CDR3 is TGTGCCAGCAGCTTAACGGGAGGGAGTAGTCCTCGCGAGGAGCAGTACTTC.

The chain combines TRBV19 with TRBJ1-1; maybe TRBD1 (6 bases). This CDR3 is 19 amino acids long. Germline V gene lookup returns CDR1 LNHDA and CDR2 SQIVND (reference sequence). V dropped 6 bases and J dropped 5 bases, with 31 bases sitting between them. The CDR3 spells CASSRSARDNIVVRTEAFF. CDR3 nucleotide sequence: TGTGCCAGTAGCAGATCAGCTCGGGACAATATAGTCGTGAGGACTGAAGCTTTCTTT.

The chain combines TRBV21-1 with TRBJ2-6; the table's D call, TRBD2, has no DNA check behind it. TRBV21-1 is tagged as a pseudogene. The CDR3 has 16 residues. The CDR3 sequence: CASSKVGSSGANVLTF. The CDR3 bases are TGTGCCAGCAGCAAAGTGGGGAGCTCTGGGGCCAACGTCCTGACTTTC.

The rearrangement links TRBV7-3 to TRBJ2-2; D is uncertain. Between the trimmed V and J ends, which lost 4 bases and 1 base, there was a span of 7 bases. This CDR3 contains 14 residues. CDR1 is SGHTA and CDR2 is FQGTGA in the germline V gene. The CDR3 loop reads CASSSTGNTGELFF. CDR3 coding DNA: TGTGCCAGCAGCTCGACGGGGAACACCGGGGAGCTGTTTTTT.